These 30 T cell receptor beta chains came from one sample sequenced in a study of blood T cell repertoires in COVID-19. Measured with immunoSEQ multiplex PCR; TCRdb has only the in-frame clones, and not every one. The sample has about 39,000 clones, 70% to 90% seen once; the top ten hold under 2.5%. Sequenced: peripheral blood. The receptors here all came from a human donor in a cohort sampled during active COVID-19.

CDR3: CASSSRTGEEQYF. CDR3 DNA: TGTGCCAGCAGCTCACGGACAGGGGAAGAGCAGTACTTC. The chain employs TRBV11-2 and TRBJ2-7; 9 bases agree with TRBD1. Unmatched junction bases numbered 5, after V lost 4 bases and J lost 7 bases. The CDR3 has 13 residues. Germline V gives CDR1 SGHAT, CDR2 FQNNGV.

The chain joins TRBV4-1 to TRBJ1-1; maybe TRBD1 (6 bases). Germline V gives CDR1 MGHRA, CDR2 YSYEKL. The CDR3 sequence is 15 residues long. The V end lost 3 bases, the J end lost 4 bases, and 15 bases lay between the germline ends. In DNA, the CDR3 is TGCGCCAGCAGCCAGGGGGCGCCTGGTCTCACTGAAGCTTTCTTT. Residues: CASSQGAPGLTEAFF.

The chain recombines TRBV27 with TRBJ2-5; 10 bases match TRBD2. The CDR3 totals 15 residues. Per germline, CDR1 MNHEY and CDR2 SMNVEV (reference sequence). With 2 bases clipped from V and 2 bases from J, the junction kept 2 bases outside the gene matches. This chain's CDR3 is CASSLTSGVQETQYF. The CDR3 coding sequence is TGTGCCAGCAGTTTAACTAGCGGGGTACAAGAGACCCAGTACTTC.

The V and J genes are TRBV7-6 and TRBJ2-5; D is unclear. Germline values: CDR1 SGHVS, CDR2 FNYEAQ. This CDR3 contains 18 residues. V lost 5 bases to trimming and J lost 5 bases, with 27 bases between them. CDR3 sequence reads: CASSPRIQPVTKAETQYF. DNA of the CDR3: TGTGCCAGCAGCCCTAGGATCCAGCCCGTCACCAAGGCGGAGACCCAGTACTTC.

The rearrangement joins TRBV5-4 to TRBJ2-2, with a weak D call TRBD2 (5 bases). Trimming left V 4 bases short and J 7 bases short, with 17 bases between. CDR3 size: 15 residues. Germline V gives CDR1 SGHNT, CDR2 YYREEE (reference sequence). CDR3: CASSVANVEGGELFF. The CDR3 DNA sequence: TGTGCCAGCAGCGTAGCCAACGTCGAGGGCGGGGAGCTGTTTTTT.

This chain connects TRBV6-5 to TRBJ1-2; TRBD1 might be the D (5 bases). V lost 5 bases and J 2 bases, leaving 12 bases between the germline ends. The V gene's germline CDR1 is MNHEY and CDR2 SVGAGI. This CDR3 region has 14 residues. The CDR3 region has the DNA TGTGCCAGCAGTCTGACAGCGATCAACTATGGCTACACCTTC. It is translated as CASSLTAINYGYTF.

V usage is TRBV5-4 and J usage is TRBJ2-5; D ambiguous. Trimming stripped 0 bases from V and 5 bases from J, with 14 bases between. Germline-derived CDR1 and CDR2 are SGHNT and YYREEE (reference sequence). CDR3 length equals 15 residues. The CDR3 DNA reads TGTGCCAGCAGCTTGGATACCACCAATGAGGAGACCCAGTACTTC. This codes for CASSLDTTNEETQYF. The entire variable domain, with the rest obtained from reference TRBV5-4 and TRBJ2-5, is as follows: ETGVTQSPTHLIKTRGQQVTLRCSSQSGHNTVSWYQQALGQGPQFIFQYYREEENGRGNFPPRFSGLQFPNYSSELNVNALELDDSALYLCASSLDTTNEETQYFGPGTRLLVL.

This clone occurred a few times. This chain links TRBV7-9 with TRBJ1-5, with a tentative D call TRBD1 (5 bases). V gave up 1 base and J gave up 1 base, with 8 bases separating them. CDR1 is SEHNR and CDR2 is FQNEAQ in the germline V gene (reference sequence). This CDR3 region has 15 residues. The CDR3 region has the DNA TGTGCCAGCAGCTTAGAGGGGATCAGCAATCAGCCCCAGCATTTT. Translated, it gives CASSLEGISNQPQHF.

CDR3 DNA sequence: TGTGCCAGCAAATTGAGCGGCAGCGCGACCCAGTACTTC. Its translation: CASKLSGSATQYF. J is TRBJ2-5 and V is TRBV28, with D perhaps TRBD2 (5 bases). The CDR3 runs to 13 residues. Germline V gene sequence: CDR1 MDHEN, CDR2 SYDVKM. The germline V and J ends were trimmed by 7 bases and 7 bases, with 16 bases remaining between them.

This clone was picked up one time. J is TRBJ1-2 and V is TRBV11-2, with 11 positions matching TRBD1. Germline-derived CDR1 and CDR2 are SGHAT and FQNNGV. The CDR3 loop spans 15 amino acids. V was clipped by 4 bases and J by 6 bases; unmatched bases: 7. This chain's CDR3 is CASSSGQGALDGYTF. The CDR3 region has the DNA TGTGCCAGCAGCTCCGGACAGGGGGCGCTTGATGGCTACACCTTC.

The chain uses TRBV2 and TRBJ1-1, with a weak D call TRBD1 (6 bases). Looked up from germline, CDR1 is SNHLY and CDR2 is FYNNEI. The V gene lost 8 bases and the J gene lost 1 base, with 11 bases spanning the gap. The CDR3 runs to 13 residues. This CDR3 is CASGGTANTEAFF. Here the CDR3 DNA reads TGTGCCAGCGGGGGCACGGCGAACACTGAAGCTTTCTTT.

V is TRBV28 and J is TRBJ1-2; D is uncertain. V was shortened by 6 bases and J by 8 bases, with 22 bases between the two germline ends. The CDR3 covers 15 residues. Germline V gives CDR1 MDHEN, CDR2 SYDVKM. CDR3 in amino acids: CASSLSTSSGQGYTF. CDR3 coding DNA: TGTGCCAGCAGCCTATCCACGTCGAGTGGGCAAGGCTACACCTTC.

This clone has a handful of counts. The chain employs TRBV19 and TRBJ1-2, with D unclear. This CDR3 spans 13 amino acids. V was shortened by 6 bases and J by 8 bases, with 16 bases between the two germline ends. The V gene's germline CDR1 is LNHDA and CDR2 SQIVND (reference sequence). CDR3 sequence reads: CASRKVGGPGYTF. The CDR3 nucleotides are TGTGCCAGTAGAAAAGTAGGCGGTCCCGGCTACACCTTC.

The J gene is TRBJ2-3, the V gene TRBV7-2; D remains unclear. Germline CDR1 reads SGHTA; CDR2 reads FQGNSA. The CDR3 contains 14 residues. With 5 bases removed from V and 8 bases from J, the gap between germline ends came to 17 bases. CDR3 DNA sequence: TGTGCCAGCAGCCAGTCCGGATCTCCGGGTACGCAGTATTTT. Protein product: CASSQSGSPGTQYF.

The gene calls are TRBV11-1 and TRBJ1-5; D is unresolved. From germline, CDR1 is SGHAT and CDR2 FQDESV (reference sequence). CDR3 length: 13 residues. The V and J ends lost 5 bases and 7 bases respectively, with 12 bases between them. Written as DNA, the CDR3 is TGTGCCAGCAGCCCGGGGAGAAACCAGCCCCAGCATTTT. Translation: CASSPGRNQPQHF.

The chain joins TRBV9 to TRBJ2-7; the D is unclear. The CDR3 has 15 amino acids. Trimming left V 0 bases short and J 0 bases short, with 10 bases between. In germline, CDR1 is SGDLS, CDR2 YYNGEE. CDR3 nucleotides: TGTGCCAGCAGCGTAGGATGGCAAGTCTCCTACGAGCAGTACTTC. As protein: CASSVGWQVSYEQYF.

This clone has a single count. The chain combines TRBV6-5 with TRBJ1-2; 11 bases are shared with TRBD1. V gave up 0 bases and J gave up 4 bases; unmatched junction bases: 4. Germline lookup yields CDR1 MNHEY and CDR2 SVGAGI. The CDR3 extends over 16 amino acids. CDR3 residues: CASSYSGQGAIYGYTF. CDR3 bases: TGTGCCAGCAGTTACTCCGGACAGGGGGCTATCTATGGCTACACCTTC.

The rearrangement links TRBV5-1 to TRBJ2-7, with TRBD1 identical over 9 bases. J gave up 5 bases and V 4 bases, and 1 base lay outside the gene matches. The V gene's germline CDR1 is SGHRS and CDR2 YFSETQ. The CDR3 extends over 12 amino acids. CDR3 residues: CASSRQGDEQYF. CDR3 nucleotides: TGCGCCAGCAGCCGACAGGGGGACGAGCAGTACTTC.

As DNA, the CDR3 is TGCGCCAGCAGTGAGACAGGGGGCACGCGTGGCTACACCTTC. As protein: CASSETGGTRGYTF. V gene TRBV10-1 combines with J gene TRBJ1-2, with 9 bases matching TRBD1. CDR1 is WNHNN and CDR2 is SYGVQD in the germline V gene (reference sequence). This CDR3 has 14 amino acids. V shed 2 bases, J shed 7 bases, and the junction held 5 bases outside the gene matches.

The J gene is TRBJ2-7, the V gene TRBV13, with 9 positions matching TRBD1. CDR3 length: 15 residues. Germline V gene lookup returns CDR1 PRHDT and CDR2 FYEKMQ (reference sequence). J lost 2 bases, V lost 5 bases, and 7 bases had no gene match. The CDR3 region is CASSQAGTGTYEQYF. CDR3 nucleotides: TGTGCCAGCAGCCAAGCCGGGACAGGGACCTACGAGCAGTACTTC.

The chain uses TRBV27 and TRBJ2-3, with D unclear. Germline CDR1 reads MNHEY; CDR2 reads SMNVEV (reference sequence). CDR3 length: 14 residues. The germline V and J ends were trimmed by 3 bases and 4 bases, with 11 bases remaining between them. For the CDR3, the DNA is TGTGCCAGCAGTTTTCTTTTTCCGGCAGATACGCAGTATTTT. The encoded protein is CASSFLFPADTQYF.

The J gene is TRBJ2-5, the V gene TRBV13; 9 nucleotides line up with TRBD2. V was clipped by 1 base and J by 2 bases; unmatched bases: 2. The CDR3 totals 15 residues. The germline V gene has CDR1 PRHDT and CDR2 FYEKMQ (reference sequence). CDR3 DNA sequence: TGTGCCAGCAGCTTAGTCCTAGCGGGGCAAGAGACCCAGTACTTC. Translating it yields CASSLVLAGQETQYF.

The chain is built from TRBV5-6 and TRBJ2-7, with 9 nucleotides matching TRBD2. Germline V gene data show CDR1 as SGHDT and CDR2 as YYEEEE. V was pared by 1 base and J by 5 bases, with 7 bases of the junction left unmatched. This CDR3 is 15 amino acids long. The CDR3 sequence: CASSLFSSGVHEQYF. The CDR3 coding sequence is TGTGCCAGCAGCTTGTTTTCTAGCGGGGTCCACGAGCAGTACTTC. The full variable domain, in which reference TRBV5-6 and TRBJ2-7 provide the parts outside the CDR3, is DAGVTQSPTHLIKTRGQQVTLRCSPKSGHDTVSWYQQALGQGPQFIFQYYEEEERQRGNFPDRFSGHQFPNYSSELNVNALLLGDSALYLCASSLFSSGVHEQYFGPGTRLTVT.

The V call is TRBV11-2, the J call TRBJ1-3; no clear D gene. The length of the CDR3 is 13 residues. V lost 0 bases and J lost 10, with 10 bases in between. Germline-derived CDR1 and CDR2 are SGHAT and FQNNGV. This CDR3 is CASSLDGGWTIYF. The CDR3 DNA reads TGTGCCAGCAGCTTAGATGGAGGTTGGACCATATATTTT.

The genes are TRBV5-8 and TRBJ1-4; 7 bases align to TRBD1. The trim removed 3 bases at V and 7 bases at J, leaving 12 bases unmatched. Germline V CDR1 and CDR2: SGHTS, YDEGEE. The CDR3 has 16 residues. The CDR3, as DNA: TGTGCCAGCAGCTGGGGTTACAGGGGAGAGAGTGAAAAACTGTTTTTT. Translating it yields CASSWGYRGESEKLFF.

The chain links TRBV5-4 to TRBJ1-1; possible D gene TRBD1, 5 bases. This CDR3 region has 16 residues. Germline V gene lookup returns CDR1 SGHNT and CDR2 YYREEE (reference sequence). V was shortened by 1 base and J by 0 bases, with 13 bases between the two germline ends. The CDR3 reads CASSLPRGAMNTEAFF. The CDR3 nucleotides read TGTGCCAGCAGCTTGCCACGCGGGGCAATGAACACTGAAGCTTTCTTT.

CDR3 sequence reads: CASTHQGTNYGYTF. CDR3 nucleotides: TGTGCCAGTACCCATCAGGGTACTAACTATGGCTACACCTTC. The rearrangement links TRBV19 to TRBJ1-2; perhaps TRBD1 as D (5 bases). This CDR3 is 14 amino acids long. V lost 7 bases, J lost 0 bases, and 12 bases lay in between. In germline, CDR1 is LNHDA, CDR2 SQIVND (reference sequence).

The J gene is TRBJ1-5, the V gene TRBV6-5; no definite D call. CDR1 and CDR2 from the germline V gene are MNHEY and SVGAGI. V dropped 0 bases and J dropped 3 bases, with 6 bases sitting between them. This CDR3 spans 14 amino acids. The CDR3 DNA reads as TGTGCCAGCAGTTACTCGAGCCTCAATCAGCCCCAGCATTTT. Translated, it gives CASSYSSLNQPQHF.

A word on this clone: Additional DNA sequences in this sample encode the identical CDR3. The V and J genes are TRBV7-8 and TRBJ1-1; the match to TRBD1 covers 8 bases. Germline CDR1 is SGHVS and CDR2 is FQNEAQ. With 2 bases clipped from V and 5 bases from J, the junction kept 4 bases outside the gene matches. The CDR3 sequence is 14 residues long. The CDR3 bases are TGTGCCAGCAGCTTAAGACAGGGGAATACTGAAGCTTTCTTT. Amino acid sequence: CASSLRQGNTEAFF.

The gene calls are TRBV5-6 and TRBJ2-7; D is possibly TRBD2 (5 bases). CDR3 size: 12 residues. CDR1 and CDR2 from the germline V gene are SGHDT and YYEEEE. V was cut by 2 bases and J by 3 bases, with 6 bases left in between. CDR3 sequence (DNA): TGTGCCAGCAGCTTTGAGGGCTACGAGCAGTACTTC. Its protein product is CASSFEGYEQYF.